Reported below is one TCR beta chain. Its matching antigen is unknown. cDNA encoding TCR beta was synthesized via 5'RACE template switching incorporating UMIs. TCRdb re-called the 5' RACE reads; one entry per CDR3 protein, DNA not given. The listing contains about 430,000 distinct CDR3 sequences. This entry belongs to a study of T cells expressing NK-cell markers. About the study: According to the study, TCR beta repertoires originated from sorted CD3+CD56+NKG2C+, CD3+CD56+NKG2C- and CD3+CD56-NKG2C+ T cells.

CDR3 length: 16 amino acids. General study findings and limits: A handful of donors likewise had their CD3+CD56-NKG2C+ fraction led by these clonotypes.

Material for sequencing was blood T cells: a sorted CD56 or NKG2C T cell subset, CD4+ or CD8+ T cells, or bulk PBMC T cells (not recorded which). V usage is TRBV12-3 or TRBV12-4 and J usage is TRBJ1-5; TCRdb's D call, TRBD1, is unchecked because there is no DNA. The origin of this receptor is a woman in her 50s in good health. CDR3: CASSVRGQVFNQPQHF.